What follows is one T cell receptor beta chain and its context. Antigen specificity is unknown. This CDR3 region has 15 residues. Germline assignment: CDR1 SNHLY and CDR2 FYNNEI. V gave up 3 bases and J gave up 5 bases, with 16 bases separating them. The data were taken from a study of shared clonotypes between healthy human individuals. Overall study context: CD4 naive cells filled three plates per donor, CD4 memory three, CD8 naive two and CD8 memory one.

Deep level was the assay's run setting. Profiling relied on immunoSEQ multiplex PCR, and the TCRdb table lists in-frame clones only, not all of them. The table shows 950,000 to 1,100,000 clones, with 75% to 85% occurring only once. Study-wide results and limits: The four-donor shared clonotypes exceeded non-shared clonotypes in generation probability, with non-shared ones scoring lower. With few donors, the genetic and exposure-history diversity represented was limited.

The J gene is TRBJ2-5, the V gene TRBV2; D might be TRBD1 or TRBD2, each matching 6 bases. The sequence was collected from a man between 18 and 35 years old in good health. Some clones in this sample may be carry-over from other donors' samples. What was sequenced was memory CD4+ T cells from PBMCs. As for subset: CD45RA-negative fraction. The CDR3 nucleotides are TGTGCCAGCAGTGACTCCTGGCGGAGGGGGGAGACCCAGTACTTC. Translated, it gives CASSDSWRRGETQYF.